What follows describes a single TCR beta chain. The antigen is unknown. The data derive from a study of shared clonotypes between healthy human individuals. In the study overall: A couple of female and three male donors aged 18 to 49 were enrolled. Overall study findings and caveats: On the whole, naive subsets had larger estimated richness than memory subsets had. The researchers took only blood, and tissue repertoires probably look different.

Repertoires were generated with immunoSEQ multiplex PCR, while TCRdb's copy carries only in-frame clones and drops some. This sample has 2.3 million or so clones, with just over 90% found just once. Trimming left V 5 bases short and J 0 bases short, with 11 bases between. Germline V gene lookup returns CDR1 MDHEN and CDR2 SYDVKM. There are 14 residues in the CDR3. Negatively enriched CD4+ T cells were divided by CD45RA into naive and memory. Sequencing input: naive CD4+ T cells from PBMCs. The subset: CD45RA+ positively selected. The source of this sequence is a man aged 18 to 29 in good health. Some clones in this sample may be carry-over from other donors' samples. The chain uses TRBV28 and TRBJ2-7; D not resolved. The CDR3: CASSTLQYSYEQYF. CDR3 DNA: TGTGCCAGCAGTACCCTTCAATACTCCTACGAGCAGTACTTC.